This TCR beta chain comes out of a study of vaccination effects on CD4 cells after COVID-19. The sample holds a few counts of this clone. Its antigen is unidentified. The method was immunoSEQ multiplex PCR; TCRdb's version includes in-frame clones alone and lacks a portion of them. The repertoire includes tens of thousands of clones, roughly 81% of them detected once, and more than 14% sits in the top ten. Under the ViraFEST assay, PBMC were stimulated with viral peptide pools so that antigen-specific CD4+ T cells expanded. Sequencing was performed afterwards. Upon completion of under eleven days in culture, CD4+ T cells were isolated. Each person got two doses of an mRNA SARS-CoV-2 vaccine, BNT162b2 or mRNA-1273. Germline CDR1 reads LGHNT; CDR2 reads FRNRAP. Losses at the gene ends were 6 bases for V and 4 bases for J; bases not matched to a gene: 10. This CDR3 has 18 residues.

Material: CD4+ T cells from PBMCs cultured with HCoV-229E spike peptides, obtained after COVID-19 vaccination. The V gene is TRBV12-5, the J gene TRBJ2-3; 16 bases fit TRBD2. The receptor comes from a human donor who received a COVID-19 vaccine. CDR3 DNA sequence: TGTGCTAGTGGCGATCGGGGACTAGCGGGAGGGGCGGCAGATACGCAGTATTTT. Protein: CASGDRGLAGGAADTQYF.